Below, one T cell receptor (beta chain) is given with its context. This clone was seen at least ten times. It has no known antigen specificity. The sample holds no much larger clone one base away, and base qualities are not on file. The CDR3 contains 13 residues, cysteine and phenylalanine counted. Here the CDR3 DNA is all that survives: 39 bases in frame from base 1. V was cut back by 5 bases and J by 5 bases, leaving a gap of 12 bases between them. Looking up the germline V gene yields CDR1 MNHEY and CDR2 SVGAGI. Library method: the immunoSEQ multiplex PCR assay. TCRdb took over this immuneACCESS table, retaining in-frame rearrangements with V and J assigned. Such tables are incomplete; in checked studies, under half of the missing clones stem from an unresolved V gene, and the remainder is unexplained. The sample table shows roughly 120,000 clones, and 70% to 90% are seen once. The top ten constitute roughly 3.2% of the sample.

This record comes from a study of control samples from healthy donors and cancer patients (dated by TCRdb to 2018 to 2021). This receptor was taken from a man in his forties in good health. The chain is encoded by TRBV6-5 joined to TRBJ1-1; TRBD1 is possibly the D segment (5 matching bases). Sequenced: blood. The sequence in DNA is TGTGCCAGCAGTCTCGGGAGGGGTACTGAAGCTTTCTTT. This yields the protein CASSLGRGTEAFF.